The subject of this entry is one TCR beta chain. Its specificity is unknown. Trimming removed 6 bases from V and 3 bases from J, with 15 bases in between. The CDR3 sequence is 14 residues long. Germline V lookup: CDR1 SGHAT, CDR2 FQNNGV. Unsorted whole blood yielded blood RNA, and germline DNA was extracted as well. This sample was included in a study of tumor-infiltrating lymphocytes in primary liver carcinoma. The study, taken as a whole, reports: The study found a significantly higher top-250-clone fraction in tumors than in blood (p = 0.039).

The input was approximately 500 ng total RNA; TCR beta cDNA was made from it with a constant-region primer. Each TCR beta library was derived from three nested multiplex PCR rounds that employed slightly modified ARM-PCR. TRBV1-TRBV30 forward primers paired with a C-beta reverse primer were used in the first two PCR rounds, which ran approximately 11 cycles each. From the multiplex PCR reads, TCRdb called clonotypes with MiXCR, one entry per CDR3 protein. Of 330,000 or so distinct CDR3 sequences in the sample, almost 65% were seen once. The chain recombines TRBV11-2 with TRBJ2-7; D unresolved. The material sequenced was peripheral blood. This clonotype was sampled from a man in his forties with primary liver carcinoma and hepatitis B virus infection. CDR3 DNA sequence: TGTGCCAGCAGTCCAGGTTCGCTCGTCTACGAGCAGTACTTC. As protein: CASSPGSLVYEQYF.